A single sample is the source of the 6 T cell receptor beta chains below, sequenced in a study of identical twins. MiXCR was run by TCRdb on the 5' RACE reads, yielding one entry per CDR3 protein. The profile shows fewer than 800,000 distinct CDR3 sequences, 7% to 7.5% of them singletons. The sample was also linked to a second study, of yellow fever vaccine responses in identical twins.

The source material was PBMCs. The receptors were sampled from a woman under 30 in good health.

Many counts were recorded for this clonotype. The rearrangement joins TRBV7-2 to TRBJ2-5; D gene unclear. Germline V gives CDR1 SGHTA, CDR2 FQGNSA. V lost 1 base and J lost 5, with 11 bases in between. This CDR3 spans 14 amino acids. The CDR3 sequence: CASSLEANKETQYF. CDR3 in DNA: TGTGCCAGCAGCTTAGAGGCTAATAAGGAGACCCAGTACTTC.

The chain carries TRBV9 and TRBJ2-1; 7 bases are shared with TRBD2. This CDR3 spans 13 amino acids. CDR1 and CDR2 (germline): SGDLS, YYNGEE. V shed 2 bases, J shed 10 bases, and the junction held 6 bases outside the gene matches. The CDR3 coding sequence is TGTGCCAGCAGCGTCCTTGCGGGAGCGGAGCAGTTCTTC. This sequence encodes CASSVLAGAEQFF.

This clonotype was counted at least ten times. The V gene is TRBV20-1, the J gene TRBJ2-4; D might be TRBD2 (6 bases). V was cut by 5 bases and J by 3 bases, with 11 bases left in between. Per germline, CDR1 DFQATT and CDR2 SNEGSKA (reference sequence). CDR3 length: 13 residues. CDR3 nucleotide sequence: TGCAGTGCTCACGGGACTGACAAAAACATTCAGTACTTC. Its translation is CSAHGTDKNIQYF.

The V and J genes are TRBV25-1 and TRBJ2-7; no clear D. Looked up from germline, CDR1 is MGHDK and CDR2 is SYGVNS. The V and J ends lost 4 bases and 2 bases respectively, with 15 bases between them. The CDR3 is 15 amino acids. Written as DNA, the CDR3 is TGTGCCAGCAGTGGTCGGATGTTAGCCCCCTACGAGCAGTACGTC. It specifies CASSGRMLAPYEQYV.

V usage is TRBV20-1 and J usage is TRBJ2-7, with D uncertain. V shed 3 bases and J shed 1 base, with 7 bases lying between them. The CDR3 extends over 12 amino acids. Germline loops: CDR1 DFQATT, CDR2 SNEGSKA (reference sequence). This CDR3 reads CSASPGSYEQYF. Here the CDR3 DNA reads TGCAGTGCTAGTCCGGGTTCCTACGAGCAGTACTTC.

This clonotype was counted many times. The chain combines TRBV10-1 with TRBJ1-4, with D possibly matching TRBD1 (6 bases). CDR3 length equals 14 residues. CDR1 is WNHNN and CDR2 is SYGVQD in the germline V gene (reference sequence). The V end was cut by 5 bases, the J end by 0 bases, with 7 bases between. DNA of the CDR3: TGCGCCAGCAGTTCAGGGGCAACTAATGAAAAACTGTTTTTT. Encoded protein: CASSSGATNEKLFF.